These T cell receptor beta chains were read from a single sample in a study of blood T cell repertoires in COVID-19. Profiling relied on immunoSEQ multiplex PCR, and the TCRdb table lists in-frame clones only, not all of them. The sample records 15,000 to 20,000 clones, 85% being singletons. The material sequenced was peripheral blood. The receptors originated from a human donor with active COVID-19. The donor label of this sample is uncertain. Both conserved end residues are part of each CDR3. Clone size is stated in some rows and not others, as once, few, many or a class when expanded.

clone_size v_call cdr3_aa
NA TRBV7-9 CASSFTPSGSGDNEQFF
NA TRBV3-1/TRBV3-2 CASSQDVVSGELFF
NA TRBV11-2 CASSLRAGGTDTQYF
NA TRBV27 CASSSQGVSQPQHF
once TRBV7-2 CASGQNTGPHEQYF
NA TRBV7-2 CASSLYRDSYEQYF
NA TRBV9 CASSVAEGGVYGYTF
NA TRBV2 CASGQGNNSPLHF
NA TRBV11-3 CASSPYPTGGLGYTF
NA TRBV30 CAWGTGVGLYNEQFF
NA TRBV5-6 CASSLVDEQFF
NA TRBV5-1 CASSLSSGGVPDTQYF
NA TRBV5-8 CASSLRVGAAFYGYTF
NA TRBV9 CASSVNGVKTGELFF
NA TRBV27 CASSRGYGGANTGELFF
NA TRBV29-1 CSVDPGQGTDTQYF
NA TRBV18 CASQGTDTQYF
once TRBV15 CATSKGQGIMNTEAFF
NA TRBV29-1 CSVVAPSTDTQYF
NA TRBV19 CASSVAGGNNEQFF
NA TRBV2 CASSERGGEQYF
NA TRBV6-6 CASSYSRFSYNEQFF
NA TRBV5-5 CASSPQAGTGTDTQYF
NA TRBV18 CASSPAVMNTEAFF
NA TRBV24-1 CATSDSSTGKLDF
NA TRBV15 CATSRGDRGKNTGELFF
few TRBV27 CASSKETGSVSEQYF
NA TRBV7-9 CASSLDSQPQHF
NA TRBV23-1 CARAEEGAHEQYF
once TRBV7-2 CASSLGLAGVPDTQYF
NA TRBV24-1 CATSAGNEQFF
NA TRBV24-1 CATMTPGISTDTQYF
once TRBV9 CASSAPTGETQYF
NA TRBV30 CAWRPGAGEKLFF
NA TRBV3-1/TRBV3-2 CASSQGTSAHYEQYF
NA TRBV7-9 CASSLMLSTGELFF
NA TRBV11-2 CASSLGTVRNQPQHF
NA TRBV9 CASSVEQGGADGYTF
once TRBV24-1 CATSAGQGDGYTF
NA TRBV4-1 CASSPLPGQETRGYTF
NA TRBV7-2 CASCSGATGTEAFF
NA TRBV30 CAWSLGLSLGELFF
NA TRBV30 CAWSAGAGELFF
NA TRBV18 CASSPRTGGLEAFF
NA TRBV12-3/TRBV12-4 CASSQSAGELFF
NA TRBV7-9 CAVGGKASRKNEKLFF
NA TRBV18 CASSPGTANYGYTF
NA TRBV2 CASRQGVGYEQYF
NA TRBV7-2 CASSRSPVVSDTQYF
few TRBV7-9 CASSLGSGGNQPQHF
NA TRBV14 CASSPQGFVSPLHF
NA TRBV7-2 CASSLGQGNEQFF
NA TRBV28 CASSPLGGTGQETQYF
once TRBV5-4 CASSSGQGGRVYEQYF
NA TRBV19 CASSALAGSYEQYF